This is a list of T cell receptor beta chains from one sample in a study of cytomegalovirus exposure and HLA in healthy donors. The repertoire was sequenced with immunoSEQ multiplex PCR; TCRdb's copy has only in-frame clones and lacks some. The sample carries some 120,000 clones, approximately 80% recorded once. The source material was PBMCs. Receptor source: a man aged 25-45 years in good health and CMV-seropositive. The CDR3 runs from the conserved cysteine through the conserved F or W. Each record gives: V gene, clone size, D gene, J gene, CDR3 DNA, CDR3 protein. The D gene is left open where the match is weak. Rows give clone size only sometimes, using once, few, many, or a class for an expanded clone.

V gene: TRBV7-9; clone size: .; D gene: TRBD1; J gene: TRBJ2-7; CDR3 DNA: TGTTCCAGCAGCTTCTCGATTCGGACAGGGGACTACGAGCAGTACTTC; CDR3 protein: CSSSFSIRTGDYEQYF
V gene: TRBV28; clone size: .; D gene: .; J gene: TRBJ2-2; CDR3 DNA: TGTGCCAGCAGCACACGGGTGTTAAACACCGGGGAGCTGTTTTTT; CDR3 protein: CASSTRVLNTGELFF
V gene: TRBV25-1; clone size: .; D gene: .; J gene: TRBJ2-1; CDR3 DNA: TGTGCCAGCAGTGAATACTTGTCTGGATGGAGTAATGAGCAGTTCTTC; CDR3 protein: CASSEYLSGWSNEQFF
V gene: TRBV28; clone size: .; D gene: .; J gene: TRBJ2-2; CDR3 DNA: TGTGCCATCAGGACGGGACACCCTCCGAACACCGGGGAGCTGTTTTTT; CDR3 protein: CAIRTGHPPNTGELFF
V gene: TRBV11-2; clone size: .; D gene: TRBD1; J gene: TRBJ2-7; CDR3 DNA: TGTGCCAGCAGCTTAGATATTGGACAGGGGATGAACGAGCAGTACTTC; CDR3 protein: CASSLDIGQGMNEQYF
V gene: TRBV5-1; clone size: .; D gene: .; J gene: TRBJ1-1; CDR3 DNA: TGCGCCAGCAGCTTGATGGGGGCGAGAGGGACTGAAGCTTTCTTT; CDR3 protein: CASSLMGARGTEAFF
V gene: TRBV10-1; clone size: .; D gene: .; J gene: TRBJ2-5; CDR3 DNA: TGCGCCAGCAGTGAGTCGACTCGGGAGACCCAGTACTTC; CDR3 protein: CASSESTRETQYF
V gene: TRBV4-1; clone size: .; D gene: TRBD1; J gene: TRBJ1-4; CDR3 DNA: TGCGCCAGCAGCCAGCTGGGACAGGGGAATGAAAAACTGTTTTTT; CDR3 protein: CASSQLGQGNEKLFF
V gene: TRBV5-6; clone size: .; D gene: .; J gene: TRBJ1-6; CDR3 DNA: TGTGCCAGCAGCTTGACGGTGACGGGATGGCCCCTCCACTTT; CDR3 protein: CASSLTVTGWPLHF
V gene: TRBV7-6; clone size: .; D gene: .; J gene: TRBJ1-1; CDR3 DNA: TGTGCCAGCAGCTTCAGCGAGACCTCTCTAAGCGACACTGAAGCTTTCTTT; CDR3 protein: CASSFSETSLSDTEAFF
V gene: TRBV7-9; clone size: .; D gene: .; J gene: TRBJ1-6; CDR3 DNA: TGTGCCTCCTCCAGGGGATATAATTCACCCCTCCACTTT; CDR3 protein: CASSRGYNSPLHF
V gene: TRBV2; clone size: once; D gene: TRBD2; J gene: TRBJ2-1; CDR3 DNA: TGTGCCAGCAGTGAAGGAGGGCTAGCGGGGGACTATTACAATGAGCAGTTCTTC; CDR3 protein: CASSEGGLAGDYYNEQFF
V gene: TRBV19; clone size: .; D gene: .; J gene: TRBJ1-5; CDR3 DNA: TGTGCCAGTAACGTTAGAGGCAATCAGCCCCAGCATTTT; CDR3 protein: CASNVRGNQPQHF
V gene: TRBV5-4; clone size: .; D gene: .; J gene: TRBJ2-2; CDR3 DNA: TGTGCCAGCAGCCTGGATATGCAAATCGGCACCGGGGAGCTGTTTTTT; CDR3 protein: CASSLDMQIGTGELFF
V gene: TRBV4-2; clone size: .; D gene: .; J gene: TRBJ2-3; CDR3 DNA: TGTGCCAGCAGCCCGAGACTAGGTTGGGGCACAGATACGCAGTATTTT; CDR3 protein: CASSPRLGWGTDTQYF
V gene: TRBV29-1; clone size: .; D gene: .; J gene: TRBJ2-2; CDR3 DNA: TGCAGCGTTGAATTACTAAGCACCGGGGAGCTGTTTTTT; CDR3 protein: CSVELLSTGELFF
V gene: TRBV14; clone size: .; D gene: TRBD1; J gene: TRBJ1-2; CDR3 DNA: TGTGCCAGCAGCCCCCGGGCAGGGGGCTGGGGAGGCTATGGCTACACCTTC; CDR3 protein: CASSPRAGGWGGYGYTF
V gene: TRBV13; clone size: .; D gene: .; J gene: TRBJ2-7; CDR3 DNA: TGTGCCAGCAGTTCTCAGGGGATCTACGAGCAGTACTTC; CDR3 protein: CASSSQGIYEQYF
V gene: TRBV25-1; clone size: .; D gene: .; J gene: TRBJ2-7; CDR3 DNA: TGTGCCAGCAGTGAGGACAGCTTTCCCTACGAGCAGTACTTC; CDR3 protein: CASSEDSFPYEQYF
V gene: TRBV29-1; clone size: .; D gene: TRBD2; J gene: TRBJ2-3; CDR3 DNA: TGCAGCGCAAGGACTAGCGGGGGGTCCACAGATACGCAGTATTTT; CDR3 protein: CSARTSGGSTDTQYF
V gene: TRBV5-6; clone size: .; D gene: .; J gene: TRBJ2-1; CDR3 DNA: TGTGCCAGCAGCTTGGCGGGAATTGAGCAGTTCTTC; CDR3 protein: CASSLAGIEQFF
V gene: TRBV13; clone size: few; D gene: TRBD1; J gene: TRBJ2-1; CDR3 DNA: TGTGCCAGCAGCAATCGGGACAGGGGGGATGAGCAGTTCTTC; CDR3 protein: CASSNRDRGDEQFF
V gene: TRBV6-6; clone size: .; D gene: .; J gene: TRBJ1-3; CDR3 DNA: TGTGCCAGCAGCCCCTCGGGGAAGAATGGAAACACCATATATTTT; CDR3 protein: CASSPSGKNGNTIYF
V gene: TRBV9; clone size: few; D gene: .; J gene: TRBJ1-4; CDR3 DNA: TGTGCCAGCAGCGTAGCAGGTGCAACTAATGAAAAACTGTTTTTT; CDR3 protein: CASSVAGATNEKLFF
V gene: TRBV7-3; clone size: once; D gene: .; J gene: TRBJ1-1; CDR3 DNA: TGTGCCAGCAGCTCATCGGGATCAGTGTCTGAAGCTTTCTTT; CDR3 protein: CASSSSGSVSEAFF
V gene: TRBV28; clone size: .; D gene: .; J gene: TRBJ2-2; CDR3 DNA: TGTGCCAGCAGTCCCCGGCAGGCGGAGGGCACCGGGGAGCTGTTTTTT; CDR3 protein: CASSPRQAEGTGELFF
V gene: TRBV10-3; clone size: .; D gene: .; J gene: TRBJ2-1; CDR3 DNA: TGTGCCATCAGTGAGGGCGAAAGGGGAAAGGACAATGAGCAGTTCTTC; CDR3 protein: CAISEGERGKDNEQFF
V gene: TRBV30; clone size: .; D gene: .; J gene: TRBJ1-5; CDR3 DNA: TGTGCCTGGAGTGTACTTACAGGAAATCAGCCCCAGCATTTT; CDR3 protein: CAWSVLTGNQPQHF
V gene: TRBV11-2; clone size: .; D gene: .; J gene: TRBJ2-1; CDR3 DNA: TGTGCCAGCAGCTTAGGGGCATCCTACAATGAGCAGTTCTTC; CDR3 protein: CASSLGASYNEQFF
V gene: TRBV25-1; clone size: .; D gene: TRBD1; J gene: TRBJ1-5; CDR3 DNA: TGTGCCAGCAGTCCGGGACAGGGGAATCAGCCCCAGCATTTT; CDR3 protein: CASSPGQGNQPQHF
V gene: TRBV4-1; clone size: .; D gene: .; J gene: TRBJ2-3; CDR3 DNA: TGCGCCAGCAGCCTGGAAACAGGGAGCAAAGGCACAGATACGCAGTATTTT; CDR3 protein: CASSLETGSKGTDTQYF
V gene: TRBV5-1; clone size: .; D gene: TRBD1; J gene: TRBJ1-1; CDR3 DNA: TGCGCCAGCAGCCCGACAGGGGGCCGGGACACTGAAGCTTTCTTT; CDR3 protein: CASSPTGGRDTEAFF
V gene: TRBV5-1; clone size: .; D gene: TRBD1; J gene: TRBJ1-6; CDR3 DNA: TGCGCCAGCAGCTTGGCCTCCGGGACAGTCCTCCACTTT; CDR3 protein: CASSLASGTVLHF
V gene: TRBV7-9; clone size: .; D gene: TRBD1; J gene: TRBJ2-7; CDR3 DNA: TGTGCCAGCAGCTTAGGGGACAGGGGGTCCTACGAGCAGTACTTC; CDR3 protein: CASSLGDRGSYEQYF
V gene: TRBV10-1; clone size: .; D gene: .; J gene: TRBJ2-5; CDR3 DNA: TGCGCCAGCAGTGAGTCGGCAGGGAGGAAACAAGAGACCCAGTACTTC; CDR3 protein: CASSESAGRKQETQYF
V gene: TRBV27; clone size: .; D gene: .; J gene: TRBJ1-2; CDR3 DNA: TGTGCCAGCAGTTATCGAGGGGAGACTAGCTATGGCTACACCTTC; CDR3 protein: CASSYRGETSYGYTF
V gene: TRBV6-5; clone size: .; D gene: .; J gene: TRBJ2-5; CDR3 DNA: TGTGCCAGCAGTTATCGAGGTGCCAGCCTCCAAGAGACCCAGTACTTC; CDR3 protein: CASSYRGASLQETQYF
V gene: TRBV5-1; clone size: .; D gene: .; J gene: TRBJ1-2; CDR3 DNA: TGCGCCAGCAGGGGACACCCCGATGTCTACACCTTC; CDR3 protein: CASRGHPDVYTF
V gene: TRBV6-1; clone size: .; D gene: TRBD2; J gene: TRBJ2-3; CDR3 DNA: TGTGCCAGCAGTGAAGGACTAGCTAGAGATACGCAGTATTTT; CDR3 protein: CASSEGLARDTQYF
V gene: TRBV6-5; clone size: .; D gene: .; J gene: TRBJ2-3; CDR3 DNA: TGTGCCAGCAGTTACTCAGACGGGGGAGCGGATACGCAGTATTTT; CDR3 protein: CASSYSDGGADTQYF
V gene: TRBV5-1; clone size: few; D gene: .; J gene: TRBJ1-4; CDR3 DNA: TGCGCCAGCAGCGAACCTCAGGGTCCTAATGAAAAACTGTTTTTT; CDR3 protein: CASSEPQGPNEKLFF